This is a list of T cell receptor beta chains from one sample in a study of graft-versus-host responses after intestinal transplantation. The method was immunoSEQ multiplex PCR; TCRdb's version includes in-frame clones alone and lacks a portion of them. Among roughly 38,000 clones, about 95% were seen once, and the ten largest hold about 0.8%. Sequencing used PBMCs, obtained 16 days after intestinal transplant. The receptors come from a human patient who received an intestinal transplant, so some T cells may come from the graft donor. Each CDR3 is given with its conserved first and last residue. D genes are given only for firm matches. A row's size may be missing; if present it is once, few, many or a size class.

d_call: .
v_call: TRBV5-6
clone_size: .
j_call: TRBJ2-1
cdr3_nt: TGTGCCAGCAGCCCTCGGGGCGGAGCTACCTTCTACAATGAGCAGTTCTTC
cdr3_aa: CASSPRGGATFYNEQFF

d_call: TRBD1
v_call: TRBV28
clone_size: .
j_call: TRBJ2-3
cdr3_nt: TGTGCCAGCAGTTTAGCCCGCGTAGGGGGCGGGGATACGCAGTATTTT
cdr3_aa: CASSLARVGGGDTQYF

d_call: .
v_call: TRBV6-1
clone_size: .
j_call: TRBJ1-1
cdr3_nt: TGTGCCAGCAGTGGGGACGGGAATGAAGCTTTCTTT
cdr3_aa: CASSGDGNEAFF

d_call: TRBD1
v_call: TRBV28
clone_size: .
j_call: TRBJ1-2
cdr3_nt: TGTGCCAGCAGCCCGGGACAGCTCTATGGCTACACCTTC
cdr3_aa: CASSPGQLYGYTF

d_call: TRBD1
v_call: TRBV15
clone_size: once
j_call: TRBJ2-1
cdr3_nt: TGTGCCACCAGCAGAGAAACAGGGGCCTACAATGAGCAGTTCTTC
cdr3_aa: CATSRETGAYNEQFF

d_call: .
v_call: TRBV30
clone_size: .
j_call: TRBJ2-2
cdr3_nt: .
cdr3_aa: CAWSCQGRYPGSCFF

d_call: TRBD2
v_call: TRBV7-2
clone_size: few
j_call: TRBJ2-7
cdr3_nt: TGTGCCAGCAGCGTGGTGGGAGGGCCTGGCTACGAGCAGTACTTC
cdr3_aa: CASSVVGGPGYEQYF

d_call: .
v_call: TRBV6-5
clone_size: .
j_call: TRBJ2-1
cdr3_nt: TGTGCCAGCAAAGGGACTTCGAGCTCCTACAATGAGCAGTTCTTC
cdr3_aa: CASKGTSSSYNEQFF

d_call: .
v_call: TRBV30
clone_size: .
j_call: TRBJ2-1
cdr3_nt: TGTGCCCGTTCGACGGGGACCGGCGATGAGCAGTTCTTC
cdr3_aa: CARSTGTGDEQFF

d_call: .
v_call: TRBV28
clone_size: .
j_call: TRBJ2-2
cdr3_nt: TGTGCCAGCAGTTTGTCCTTCACCGGGGAGCTGTTTTTT
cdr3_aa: CASSLSFTGELFF

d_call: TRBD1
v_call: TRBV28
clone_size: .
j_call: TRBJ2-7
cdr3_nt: TGTGCCAGCAGTTTAGTCACCGGGACAGCTGCCTACGAGCAGTACTTC
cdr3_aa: CASSLVTGTAAYEQYF

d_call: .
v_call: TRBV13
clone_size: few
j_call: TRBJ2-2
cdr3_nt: TGTGCCAGCAGCGGACAAGCGACAATTAACACCGGGGAGCTGTTTTTT
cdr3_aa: CASSGQATINTGELFF

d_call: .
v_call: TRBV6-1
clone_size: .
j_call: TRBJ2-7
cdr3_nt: TGTGCCAGCAGTGTTGGACAGCGCGAGCAGTACTTC
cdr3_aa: CASSVGQREQYF

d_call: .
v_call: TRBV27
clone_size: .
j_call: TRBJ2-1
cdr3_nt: TGTGCCAGCAGTTTACAAATCGGAAGCTCCTACAATGAGCAGTTCTTC
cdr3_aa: CASSLQIGSSYNEQFF

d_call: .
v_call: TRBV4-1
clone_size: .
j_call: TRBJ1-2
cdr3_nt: TGCGCCAGCAGCCAAGTACTCAGCTATGGCTACACCTTC
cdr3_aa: CASSQVLSYGYTF

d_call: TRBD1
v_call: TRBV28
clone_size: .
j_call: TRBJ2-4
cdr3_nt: TGTGCCAGCAGTATAATACAGGGGACCGCCAAAAACATTCAGTACTTC
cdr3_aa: CASSIIQGTAKNIQYF

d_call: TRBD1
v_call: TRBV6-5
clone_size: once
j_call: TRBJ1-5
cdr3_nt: TGTGCCAGCAGTTTGGACAGGGGCAATCAGCCCCAGCATTTT
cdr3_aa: CASSLDRGNQPQHF

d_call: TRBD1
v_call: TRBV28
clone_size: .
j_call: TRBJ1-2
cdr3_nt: TGTGCCAGCAGTTTTGACAGGGATTATGGCTACACCTTC
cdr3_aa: CASSFDRDYGYTF

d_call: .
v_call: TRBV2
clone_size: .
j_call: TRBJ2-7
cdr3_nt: TGTGCCAGCCGACGAGGGGACTTTCGCGAGCAGTACTTC
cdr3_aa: CASRRGDFREQYF